Below are 31 T cell receptor beta chains sequenced from a single sample in a study of blood T cells in healthy people across ages (dated by TCRdb to about 2015). The library was made by 5' RACE. The sequencer was an Illumina HiSeq 2500. A second roughly 7 to 11 cycle PCR used a sample-barcoded 5' primer and a J-beta primer mix. TCRdb itself trimmed the public reads at Q25 with fastp, ran MiXCR and retained productive beta chains. Rows are unified per CDR3 protein, each entry keeping the most common DNA and genes. In all, the sample holds approximately 830,000 distinct CDR3 sequences, and 62% of those were seen once. Of the sample, around a quarter is held by the ten largest clones. Specimen: blood. Source of these receptors: a man aged 25 to 45 in good health.

CDR3 in amino acids: CASSSGQVNQPQHF. DNA for the CDR3: TGTGCCAGCAGCTCGGGACAGGTCAATCAGCCCCAGCATTTT. The chain recombines TRBV7-6 with TRBJ1-5; 8 bases fit TRBD1. Germline V gene sequence: CDR1 SGHVS, CDR2 FNYEAQ. The CDR3 is 14 residues long. Losses at the gene ends were 4 bases for V and 3 bases for J; bases not matched to a gene: 2.

V is TRBV6-2 or TRBV6-3 and J is TRBJ2-7; no reliable D call. The V and J ends lost 2 bases and 2 bases respectively, with 7 bases between them. Germline V gives CDR1 MNHEY, CDR2 SVGEGT. The CDR3 contains 13 residues. CDR3 nucleotide sequence: TGTGCCAGCAGTTACGCTCTGGCCTACGAGCAGTACTTC. This sequence encodes CASSYALAYEQYF.

This clonotype occurred a few times. J is TRBJ2-3 and V is TRBV29-1; 7 bases agree with TRBD2. Trimming at V came to 3 bases and at J to 4 bases, leaving 4 bases not matched to a gene. The germline CDR1 and CDR2 sequences are SQVTM and ANQGSEA. The CDR3 has 13 amino acids. The chain's CDR3 is CSVDAGDADTQYF. CDR3 coding DNA: TGCAGCGTTGACGCGGGGGACGCAGATACGCAGTATTTT.

This clonotype came up a few times. The chain uses TRBV7-9 and TRBJ1-6; D gene uncertain. This CDR3 contains 15 residues. V was shortened by 5 bases and J by 10 bases, with 18 bases between the two germline ends. Germline V gene sequence: CDR1 SEHNR, CDR2 FQNEAQ (reference sequence). The CDR3 region is CASSPRTGVGSPLHF. Written as DNA, the CDR3 is TGTGCCAGCAGCCCACGGACCGGGGTAGGCTCACCCCTCCACTTT.

This chain links TRBV7-9 with TRBJ2-1, with 7 nucleotides matching TRBD2. Germline CDR1 SEHNR, CDR2 FQNEAQ (reference sequence). Unmatched junction bases numbered 11, after V lost 2 bases and J lost 7 bases. This CDR3 has 16 amino acids. The CDR3 nucleotides read TGTGCCAGCAGCTTAACATGGGACCTAGCGGATAATGAGCAGTTCTTC. It encodes CASSLTWDLADNEQFF.

Only a few counts were recorded for this clonotype. The chain has TRBV29-1 and TRBJ2-7; a possible D gene is TRBD1 (6 bases). The CDR3 is 13 residues long. Germline V gene lookup returns CDR1 SQVTM and CDR2 ANQGSEA. V was cut by 3 bases and J by 2 bases, with 11 bases left in between. The CDR3 is CSVETGPTYEQYF. The CDR3 DNA reads TGCAGCGTTGAGACAGGTCCTACCTACGAGCAGTACTTC.

This clonotype was recorded many times. V and J are TRBV7-2 and TRBJ2-1; 8 nucleotides align to TRBD1. With 3 bases clipped from V and 3 bases from J, the junction kept 7 bases outside the gene matches. Germline loops: CDR1 SGHTA, CDR2 FQGNSA. The CDR3 is 16 amino acids. The CDR3 DNA reads TGTGCCAGCAGCTTGCAGGGACAGGACTACTACAATGAGCAGTTCTTC. Translating it yields CASSLQGQDYYNEQFF.

The chain links TRBV7-9 to TRBJ1-1; D not certain. CDR1 is SEHNR and CDR2 is FQNEAQ in the germline V gene (reference sequence). This CDR3 region has 14 residues. V was pared by 1 base and J by 4 bases, with 10 bases between. CDR3 sequence (DNA): TGTGCCAGCAGCTTAGGGAGGACCTCCACTGAAGCTTTCTTT. Translation gives CASSLGRTSTEAFF.

The chain has TRBV7-2 and TRBJ1-1; 8 bases agree with TRBD1. V shed 4 bases and J 3 bases; nucleotides not matched to a gene: 7. CDR1 and CDR2 (germline): SGHTA, FQGNSA. This CDR3 spans 15 amino acids. The CDR3 sequence is CASSWTGQGHTEAFF. DNA for the CDR3: TGTGCCAGCAGCTGGACCGGACAGGGCCACACTGAAGCTTTCTTT.

This clonotype has only one observation. This chain uses TRBV4-3 with TRBJ2-1; the D gene is possibly TRBD1 (5 bases). CDR3 size: 13 residues. Germline CDR1 reads LGHNA; CDR2 reads YSLEER. V was shortened by 2 bases and J by 9 bases, with 11 bases between the two germline ends. The CDR3 region is CASSQRGQGEQFF. The CDR3 region has the DNA TGCGCCAGCAGCCAAAGAGGACAAGGTGAGCAGTTCTTC.

The gene calls are TRBV4-1 and TRBJ2-2; 8 positions agree with TRBD1. Germline-derived CDR1 and CDR2 are MGHRA and YSYEKL. This CDR3 spans 16 amino acids. Trimming cost V 4 bases and J 0 bases; bases outside gene matches: 4. CDR3 DNA sequence: TGCGCCAGCAGCCCGAGGACAGGGCCGAACACCGGGGAGCTGTTTTTT. Translating it yields CASSPRTGPNTGELFF.

This clonotype was picked up a small number of times. The chain joins TRBV21-1 to TRBJ2-7; TRBD1 was called by the table and not checked on the DNA. TRBV21-1 is deemed a pseudogene. This CDR3 region has 14 residues. In DNA form, the CDR3 reads TGTGCCAGCAGCAAAGCGGACAGAAACTACGAGCAGTACTTC. It encodes CASSKADRNYEQYF.

This clonotype came up a few times. The chain couples TRBV15 to TRBJ2-4; D is undetermined. The CDR3 loop spans 13 amino acids. CDR1 and CDR2 from the germline V gene are LNHNV and YYDKDF (reference sequence). Trimming took 8 bases from V and 4 from J, leaving 12 bases between them. The CDR3 DNA reads as TGTGCCACCTCCAGAAGTGGGAAAAACATTCAGTACTTC. Translated, it gives CATSRSGKNIQYF.

This clonotype was observed a few times. The chain couples TRBV27 to TRBJ2-3, with no clear D. The CDR3 extends over 13 amino acids. The V end was cut by 1 base, the J end by 4 bases, with 6 bases between. CDR1 MNHEY and CDR2 SMNVEV come from the germline V gene (reference sequence). CDR3 nucleotides: TGTGCCAGCAGTTTATTTCTAGCAGATACGCAGTATTTT. The encoded protein is CASSLFLADTQYF.

V and J are TRBV10-3 and TRBJ2-5; D gene ambiguous. CDR3 size: 14 residues. V was clipped by 6 bases and J by 5 bases, with 16 bases between them. CDR1 and CDR2 from the germline V gene are ENHRY and SYGVKD. CDR3 loop: CAISQPEAWETQYF. DNA for the CDR3: TGTGCCATCAGCCAGCCTGAGGCCTGGGAGACCCAGTACTTC.

The chain couples TRBV5-1 to TRBJ2-3, with D possibly TRBD1 on 5 matching bases. With 1 base removed from V and 0 bases from J, the gap between germline ends came to 15 bases. Germline lookup yields CDR1 SGHRS and CDR2 YFSETQ. CDR3 length equals 17 residues. This CDR3 is CASSLNLDTTSTDTQYF. For the CDR3, the DNA is TGCGCCAGCAGCTTGAATTTGGACACAACTAGCACAGATACGCAGTATTTT.

This chain links TRBV7-2 with TRBJ2-3; TRBD1 or TRBD2 may be the D gene (5 bases each). Germline V gives CDR1 SGHTA, CDR2 FQGNSA. V lost 1 base and J 3 bases, leaving 17 bases between the germline ends. The CDR3 is 17 residues long. This chain's CDR3 is CASSLGRGAEGTDTQYF. The CDR3 DNA sequence: TGTGCCAGCAGCTTAGGACGAGGGGCGGAAGGGACAGATACGCAGTATTTT.

The chain joins TRBV29-1 to TRBJ2-5, with D perhaps TRBD1 or TRBD2 (5 bases each). Trimming removed 3 bases from V and 4 bases from J, with 12 bases in between. CDR1 is SQVTM, CDR2 ANQGSEA, per germline. The CDR3 runs 13 residues. CDR3 coding DNA: TGCAGCGTTGATGAAGGGACCTTAGAGACCCAGTACTTC. The encoded protein is CSVDEGTLETQYF.

V usage is TRBV7-8 and J usage is TRBJ2-3; 12 positions match TRBD2. Looked up from germline, CDR1 is SGHVS and CDR2 is FQNEAQ. V gave up 4 bases and J gave up 4 bases; unmatched junction bases: 3. The CDR3 runs to 15 residues. The CDR3 DNA sequence: TGTGCCAGCAGCTATCGGACTAGCGGGGCAGATACGCAGTATTTT. Translating it yields CASSYRTSGADTQYF.

The chain couples TRBV27 to TRBJ2-7; 9 bases are a match to TRBD1. The germline gives CDR1 MNHEY, CDR2 SMNVEV (reference sequence). V gave up 5 bases and J gave up 1 base; unmatched junction bases: 6. The CDR3 contains 15 residues. As DNA, the CDR3 is TGTGCCAGCAGTCATACAGGGGGCGGTTCCTACGAGCAGTACTTC. Amino acids: CASSHTGGGSYEQYF.

This clonotype was detected a few times. J is TRBJ2-3 and V is TRBV4-1; a possible D gene is TRBD2 (6 bases). Trimming took 0 bases from V and 3 from J, leaving 13 bases between them. This CDR3 contains 16 residues. Germline V gene data show CDR1 as MGHRA and CDR2 as YSYEKL. DNA for the CDR3: TGCGCCAGCAGCCAAGATGAAGGGACTCAAACAGATACGCAGTATTTT. Encoded protein: CASSQDEGTQTDTQYF.

The rearrangement joins TRBV9 to TRBJ2-1; D unresolved. Trimming shortened V by 3 bases and J by 7 bases, and 8 bases separated the two germline ends. This CDR3 has 12 residues. Germline V CDR1 and CDR2: SGDLS, YYNGEE. The CDR3 loop is CASSESLNEQFF. The CDR3 DNA follows: TGTGCCAGCAGCGAAAGTTTGAATGAGCAGTTCTTC. Using reference TRBV9 and TRBJ2-1 for the parts outside the CDR3, the full variable domain is DSGVTQTPKHLITATGQRVTLRCSPRSGDLSVYWYQQSLDQGLQFLIQYYNGEERAKGNILERFSAQQFPDLHSELNLSSLELGDSALYFCASSESLNEQFFGPGTRLTVL.

In the case of this clonotype: One junction end disagrees with the germline gene, perhaps due to a read error. The chain uses TRBV3-1 and TRBJ1-6, with 8 bases identical to TRBD1. Germline V gives CDR1 LGHDT, CDR2 YNNKEL (reference sequence). CDR3 length: 16 amino acids. The CDR3 DNA follows: TGTGCCAGCAGCCATCGGGACAGGACTCTTAATCCACCCCTCCACTTT. It translates to CASSHRDRTLNPPLHF. The whole variable domain, remainder taken from reference TRBV3-1 and TRBJ1-6, is DTAVSQTPKYLVTQMGNDKSIKCEQNLGHDTMYWYKQDSKKFLKIMFSYNNKELIINETVPNRFSPKSPDKAHLNLHINSLELGDSAVYFCASSHRDRTLNPPLHFGNGTRLTVT.

The V and J genes are TRBV4-3 and TRBJ1-1; 7 nucleotides align to TRBD1. Unmatched junction bases numbered 8, after V lost 6 bases and J lost 1 base. The CDR3 spans 15 residues. Germline V gene lookup returns CDR1 LGHNA and CDR2 YSLEER. The CDR3 DNA sequence: TGCGCCAGCAGTGATACAGGGGAAGCGAACACTGAAGCTTTCTTT. This encodes CASSDTGEANTEAFF.

This clonotype was seen more than once but under ten times. The rearrangement uses TRBV9 and TRBJ1-5; 8 positions match TRBD1. CDR1 is SGDLS and CDR2 is YYNGEE in the germline V gene. V lost 3 bases, J lost 9 bases, and 5 bases stayed unmatched. This CDR3 has 13 amino acids. CDR3 sequence (DNA): TGTGCCAGCAGCGAGACAGGGGAGAGGCCCCAGCATTTT. Its protein is CASSETGERPQHF.

CDR3 region: CASSPGQGRRSNQPQHF. The CDR3 DNA is TGTGCCAGCAGCCCGGGACAGGGGCGTAGGAGCAATCAGCCCCAGCATTTT. The chain employs TRBV12-3 or TRBV12-4 and TRBJ1-5, with TRBD1 matching over 10 bases. With V trimmed by 6 bases and J by 1 base, 9 bases remained unmatched. The CDR3 runs 17 residues.

The chain joins TRBV12-3 or TRBV12-4 to TRBJ1-5; 8 nucleotides match TRBD1. With 6 bases clipped from V and 1 base from J, the junction kept 8 bases outside the gene matches. The CDR3 contains 16 residues. CDR3 nucleotide sequence: TGTGCCAGCAGCCTCGCAGGGGGCCTGAGCAATCAGCCCCAGCATTTT. Translating gives CASSLAGGLSNQPQHF.

V is TRBV25-1 and J is TRBJ2-7, with TRBD2 as a possible D gene (5 bases). V gave up 4 bases and J gave up 1 base, with 8 bases separating them. Germline-derived CDR1 and CDR2 are MGHDK and SYGVNS. The length of the CDR3 is 13 residues. The CDR3 sequence: CASSGRLSYEQYF. Here the CDR3 DNA reads TGTGCCAGCAGTGGGAGGTTATCCTACGAGCAGTACTTC.

This sequence joins TRBV21-1 and TRBJ1-1; the D call in the table, TRBD1, was not verified against the DNA. TRBV21-1 is deemed a pseudogene. The CDR3 totals 14 residues. Here the CDR3 reads CASKAWTMNTEAFF. The DNA for the CDR3 is TGTGCCAGCAAGGCCTGGACAATGAACACTGAAGCTTTCTTT.

This chain uses TRBV5-1 with TRBJ2-1; 10 bases agree with TRBD2. This CDR3 spans 15 amino acids. V shed 5 bases and J 10 bases; nucleotides not matched to a gene: 12. The germline V gene has CDR1 SGHRS and CDR2 YFSETQ. CDR3 amino acids: CASRTTSGPAKEQFF. In DNA, the CDR3 is TGCGCCAGCAGGACGACTAGCGGGCCTGCAAAGGAGCAGTTCTTC.

The chain joins TRBV20-1 to TRBJ1-1, with a weak D call TRBD1 (5 bases). Germline V gives CDR1 DFQATT, CDR2 SNEGSKA (reference sequence). Trimming took 2 bases from V and 1 from J, leaving 11 bases between them. The CDR3 is made up of 14 amino acids. CDR3 region: CSARTRDGNTEAFF. CDR3 DNA sequence: TGCAGTGCTAGAACCCGGGACGGGAACACTGAAGCTTTCTTT.